The 18 T cell receptor beta chains below all came from one sample that was sequenced in a study of glioma-infiltrating T cells. The iRepertoire nested amplicon-rescue multiplex PCR amplified TCR alpha and beta CDR3s from RNA. MiXCR, run by TCRdb on the multiplex PCR reads, gives a single entry per CDR3 protein. Seen here are approximately 120,000 distinct CDR3 sequences, less than 30% observed once, and the top ten hold approximately 16%. Sequencing used glioma tissue, nonneoplastic brain tissue, or PBMCs (not recorded which). These receptors were taken from a human donor with low-grade glioma or glioblastoma, undergoing nonglioma brain surgery, or in good health (not recorded which).

Remarks on this clonotype: Relative to the germline gene, one junction end is altered; a read error may explain this. The J gene is TRBJ2-3, the V gene TRBV5-1, with D possibly called TRBD1 or TRBD2 (5 bases each). The CDR3 sequence is 15 residues long. In germline, CDR1 is SGHRS, CDR2 YFSETQ. The CDR3: CPSSLGTAPGDTQYF. CDR3 sequence (DNA): TGCCCCAGCAGCTTAGGGACGGCTCCTGGAGATACGCAGTATTTT.

This clonotype was detected ten times or more. This chain connects TRBV20-1 to TRBJ1-6; 7 bases are a match to TRBD1. CDR3 length: 15 amino acids. J gave up 4 bases and V 4 bases, and 7 bases lay outside the gene matches. Germline V lookup: CDR1 DFQATT, CDR2 SNEGSKA (reference sequence). DNA of the CDR3: TGCAGTGCTACTAAGACAGGGACTTATAATTCACCCCTCCACTTT. This translates into CSATKTGTYNSPLHF.

This clonotype was detected only a few times. The V and J genes are TRBV7-9 and TRBJ2-7, with D perhaps TRBD2 (6 bases). Germline values: CDR1 SEHNR, CDR2 FQNEAQ (reference sequence). The CDR3 is 14 residues long. Between the trimmed V and J ends, which lost 5 bases and 4 bases, there was a span of 15 bases. In DNA, the CDR3 is TGTGCCAGCAGCAGTAGCGGAACGCCTTACGAGCAGTACTTC. Translated: CASSSSGTPYEQYF.

In this sample, this clonotype turned up many times. The gene calls are TRBV5-1 and TRBJ1-6; TRBD1 matches 9 bases. Per the germline V gene, CDR1 is SGHRS and CDR2 is YFSETQ. V was clipped by 4 bases and J by 5 bases; unmatched bases: 4. This CDR3 comprises 15 residues. The CDR3 region has the DNA TGCGCCAGCAGCAAACAGGGGGCGGATAATTCACCCCTCCACTTT. Translated, it gives CASSKQGADNSPLHF.

V gene TRBV4-3 combines with J gene TRBJ2-1; tentative D call: TRBD1 (5 bases). In germline, CDR1 is LGHNA, CDR2 YSLEER. This CDR3 spans 13 amino acids. The ends were cut back, 3 bases at V and 8 bases at J, with 11 bases in the middle. Here the CDR3 reads CASSHAKGYEQFF. In DNA, the CDR3 is TGCGCCAGCAGCCACGCAAAGGGGTATGAGCAGTTCTTC.

This clonotype was picked up a small number of times. This chain links TRBV19 with TRBJ2-7; TRBD2 matches at 10 bases. The CDR3 spans 19 residues. J was trimmed by 3 bases and V by 7 bases; bases with no gene match: 21. Per germline, CDR1 LNHDA and CDR2 SQIVND (reference sequence). CDR3 nucleotides: TGTGCCAGTACTCTGGTAGGGCTAGCGGGAGCAAGCTACCTCTACGAGCAGTACTTC. The encoded protein is CASTLVGLAGASYLYEQYF.

Ten or more counts support this clonotype. This chain links TRBV19 with TRBJ1-1, with 10 bases aligning to TRBD1. This CDR3 has 12 amino acids. Germline V gene sequence: CDR1 LNHDA, CDR2 SQIVND (reference sequence). J was trimmed by 9 bases and V by 7 bases; bases with no gene match: 5. Here the CDR3 DNA reads TGTGCCAGTAAGAGACAGGGGGCGAAAGCTTTCTTT. It translates to CASKRQGAKAFF.

Ten or more counts support this clonotype. Here the CDR3 reads CASSLSSGSPDTQYF. CDR3 nucleotides: TGTGCCAGCAGCTTGTCTAGCGGGAGCCCAGATACGCAGTATTTT. The genes are TRBV11-2 and TRBJ2-3; 10 nucleotides match TRBD2. The germline CDR1 and CDR2 sequences are SGHAT and FQNNGV. V shed 3 bases, J shed 4 bases, and the junction held 4 bases outside the gene matches. There are 15 residues in the CDR3.

This clonotype has a count of ten or more. The chain couples TRBV12-3 or TRBV12-4 to TRBJ1-1, with a possible D match to TRBD1 (6 bases). V was cut by 4 bases and J by 10 bases, with 16 bases left in between. The CDR3 has 13 amino acids. This CDR3 reads CASSSGTDSGAFF. The CDR3 region has the DNA TGTGCCAGCAGTTCCGGGACGGACAGTGGAGCTTTCTTT.

This clonotype was counted ten times or more. The genes are TRBV7-8 and TRBJ2-1; tentatively, D is TRBD2 (6 bases). Germline V lookup: CDR1 SGHVS, CDR2 FQNEAQ. V lost 2 bases, J lost 6 bases, and 14 bases lay in between. The length of the CDR3 is 15 residues. CDR3 sequence (DNA): TGTGCCAGCAGCTTATCGAGCGGGTACCCCAATGAGCAGTTCTTC. Protein sequence: CASSLSSGYPNEQFF. Full variable domain (outside the CDR3, taken from reference TRBV7-8 and TRBJ2-1): GAGVSQSPRYKVAKRGQDVALRCDPISGHVSLFWYQQALGQGPEFLTYFQNEAQLDKSGLPSDRFFAERPEGSVSTLKIQRTQQEDSAVYLCASSLSSGYPNEQFFGPGTRLTVL.

This clonotype occurred many times. The chain links TRBV24-1 to TRBJ2-3, with D possibly being TRBD1 or TRBD2 (7 bases each). V was trimmed by 4 bases and J by 5 bases, leaving 15 bases between them. The CDR3 totals 15 residues. Germline loops: CDR1 KGHDR, CDR2 SFDVKD. DNA of the CDR3: TGTGCCACCAGTGAGATGACAGGGAGGGAAGATACGCAGTATTTT. Translation: CATSEMTGREDTQYF.

By sample share, this clonotype is large. The chain carries TRBV20-1 and TRBJ1-1; 7 positions agree with TRBD1. Germline V gene data show CDR1 as DFQATT and CDR2 as SNEGSKA (reference sequence). V shed 6 bases, J shed 5 bases, and the junction held 9 bases outside the gene matches. The length of the CDR3 is 13 residues. CDR3 region: CSANGQVTTEAFF. CDR3 nucleotide sequence: TGCAGTGCAAACGGACAGGTTACAACTGAAGCTTTCTTT.

This clonotype was seen many times. This sequence joins TRBV7-9 and TRBJ2-1; 9 bases match TRBD1. CDR3 length equals 16 residues. The germline V gene encodes CDR1 SEHNR and CDR2 FQNEAQ (reference sequence). Trimming at V came to 5 bases and at J to 7 bases, leaving 12 bases not matched to a gene. CDR3 amino acids: CASSPRFRQGVNEQFF. The CDR3 DNA follows: TGTGCCAGCAGCCCGAGGTTCCGACAGGGGGTGAATGAGCAGTTCTTC.

This clonotype was detected only a few times. The chain couples TRBV4-3 to TRBJ2-2; D could derive from TRBD1 or TRBD2 (5 bases each). There are 17 residues in the CDR3. Germline V gene sequence: CDR1 LGHNA, CDR2 YSLEER. V was clipped by 4 bases and J by 3 bases, with 18 bases between them. The CDR3 protein is CASSLSATGLDTGELFF. In DNA form, the CDR3 reads TGCGCCAGCAGCCTGTCCGCGACGGGGCTAGACACCGGGGAGCTGTTTTTT.

In its sample, this clonotype was seen once. The CDR3, as DNA: TGCGCCAGCAGCTTGATGGGACTAGCGGTACAAGAGACCCAGTACTTC. It codes for CASSLMGLAVQETQYF. V and J are TRBV5-1 and TRBJ2-5, with TRBD2 matching over 11 bases. Germline trimming cut 1 base from V and 2 bases from J; bases unmatched to any gene: 4. Looked up from germline, CDR1 is SGHRS and CDR2 is YFSETQ. CDR3 length: 16 amino acids.

The count of this clonotype is one. The final CDR3 position lacks the conserved phenylalanine or tryptophan, pointing to a likely read error. The chain links TRBV6-2 or TRBV6-3 to TRBJ2-7, with 7 bases lining up with TRBD1. This CDR3 has 14 amino acids. CDR1 MNHEY and CDR2 SVGEGT come from the germline V gene. V dropped 3 bases and J dropped 4; count of bases not matched to a gene: 6. CDR3 loop: CASSYEGAMYEQYL. The CDR3 coding sequence is TGTGCCAGCAGTTATGAGGGGGCTATGTACGAGCAGTACCTC.

This clonotype was found many times. This chain uses TRBV5-1 with TRBJ2-1; D tentatively fits TRBD1 or TRBD2 (6 bases each). Germline V gives CDR1 SGHRS, CDR2 YFSETQ. The CDR3 has 15 amino acids. Trimming cost V 1 base and J 4 bases, with 12 bases left between them. CDR3: CASSLRGDGYNEQFF. The CDR3 DNA reads as TGCGCCAGCAGCTTGAGGGGGGATGGGTACAATGAGCAGTTCTTC. Drawing the rest from reference TRBV5-1 and TRBJ2-1, the complete variable domain is KAGVTQTPRYLIKTRGQQVTLSCSPISGHRSVSWYQQTPGQGLQFLFEYFSETQRNKGNFPGRFSGRQFSNSRSEMNVSTLELGDSALYLCASSLRGDGYNEQFFGPGTRLTVL.

This clonotype was picked up many times. The V call is TRBV12-3 or TRBV12-4, the J call TRBJ1-1, with a tentative D call TRBD1 (5 bases). V was trimmed by 3 bases and J by 1 base, leaving 12 bases between them. The CDR3 runs to 15 residues. As DNA, the CDR3 is TGTGCCAGCAGTTTTTCTGGGACGGGGAACACTGAAGCTTTCTTT. It codes for CASSFSGTGNTEAFF.